This is a list of T cell receptor beta chains from one sample in a study of blood T cell repertoires in COVID-19. Generated by immunoSEQ multiplex PCR, the TCRdb table keeps only in-frame clones and is missing some. This sample has approximately 100,000 clones; approximately 80% occur once, and the top ten carry around 12%. The sample taken for sequencing was peripheral blood. These receptors were taken from a human donor in a cohort sampled during active COVID-19. CDR3s include the opening cysteine and the closing phenylalanine or tryptophan. Each record gives: clone size, J gene, D gene, V gene, CDR3 protein, CDR3 DNA. A D gene is named only where the DNA matches it firmly. Size is stated for part of the rows, as once, few or many counts, or as a class when the clone is expanded.

clone_size: -
j_call: TRBJ2-2
d_call: TRBD2
v_call: TRBV7-2
cdr3_aa: CASSASGSNTGELFF
cdr3_nt: TGTGCCAGCAGCGCTAGCGGATCGAACACCGGGGAGCTGTTTTTT

clone_size: -
j_call: TRBJ2-5
d_call: -
v_call: TRBV6-2/TRBV6-3
cdr3_aa: CASSYPGQDKTQYF
cdr3_nt: TGTGCCAGCAGTTACCCCGGACAAGACAAGACCCAGTACTTC

clone_size: -
j_call: TRBJ2-4
d_call: -
v_call: TRBV18
cdr3_aa: CASSPAGIDIQYF
cdr3_nt: TGTGCCAGCTCACCAGCAGGGATAGACATTCAGTACTTC

clone_size: -
j_call: TRBJ1-5
d_call: -
v_call: TRBV3-1/TRBV3-2
cdr3_aa: CASSTGRNQPQHF
cdr3_nt: TGTGCCAGCAGTACAGGGCGAAATCAGCCCCAGCATTTT

clone_size: -
j_call: TRBJ2-1
d_call: TRBD2
v_call: TRBV7-3
cdr3_aa: CASSVAGGPFPEQFF
cdr3_nt: TGTGCCAGCAGCGTAGCGGGGGGGCCGTTCCCTGAGCAGTTCTTC

clone_size: -
j_call: TRBJ2-1
d_call: TRBD2
v_call: TRBV3-1/TRBV3-2
cdr3_aa: CASSQSGGAINEQFF
cdr3_nt: TGTGCCAGCAGCCAGAGCGGGGGGGCCATCAATGAGCAGTTCTTC

clone_size: -
j_call: TRBJ1-4
d_call: TRBD1
v_call: TRBV27
cdr3_aa: CAWTIGDREKEREKLFF
cdr3_nt: TGTGCCTGGACGATAGGGGACAGGGAAAAGGAAAGAGAAAAACTGTTTTTT

clone_size: few
j_call: TRBJ1-6
d_call: TRBD1
v_call: TRBV11-2
cdr3_aa: CASSPGQGRSLHF
cdr3_nt: TGTGCCAGCAGCCCCGGACAGGGGAGATCCCTCCACTTT

clone_size: -
j_call: TRBJ1-6
d_call: TRBD1
v_call: TRBV2
cdr3_aa: CASEADRGYSPLHF
cdr3_nt: TGTGCCAGCGAGGCGGACAGGGGCTATTCACCCCTCCACTTT

clone_size: -
j_call: TRBJ1-4
d_call: TRBD1
v_call: TRBV13
cdr3_aa: CASSLGPLGQEKLFF
cdr3_nt: TGTGCCAGCAGCTTAGGCCCTTTGGGACAGGAAAAACTGTTTTTT

clone_size: -
j_call: TRBJ1-2
d_call: TRBD1
v_call: TRBV28
cdr3_aa: CASSFPTGPYYGYTF
cdr3_nt: TGTGCCAGCAGTTTCCCGACAGGGCCCTACTATGGCTACACCTTC

clone_size: -
j_call: TRBJ2-7
d_call: TRBD2
v_call: TRBV19
cdr3_aa: CASTTCALGTRDYEQYF
cdr3_nt: TGTGCCAGTACCACATGCGCCCTAGGGACTAGAGACTACGAGCAGTACTTC

clone_size: -
j_call: TRBJ1-5
d_call: TRBD1
v_call: TRBV6-6
cdr3_aa: CASSRTGEVFGKPQHF
cdr3_nt: TGTGCCAGCAGTCGGACAGGGGAGGTATTCGGTAAGCCCCAGCATTTT

clone_size: -
j_call: TRBJ2-7
d_call: -
v_call: TRBV4-1
cdr3_aa: CASSHPFTSIGTEQYF
cdr3_nt: TGCGCCAGCAGCCATCCTTTCACGAGTATTGGTACCGAGCAGTACTTC

clone_size: -
j_call: TRBJ2-5
d_call: TRBD2
v_call: TRBV6-2/TRBV6-3
cdr3_aa: CASSWGGLAKETQYF
cdr3_nt: TGTGCCAGCAGTTGGGGAGGACTAGCTAAAGAGACCCAGTACTTC

clone_size: -
j_call: TRBJ2-1
d_call: -
v_call: TRBV19
cdr3_aa: CASSPQGGNEQFF
cdr3_nt: TGTGCCAGTAGTCCCCAGGGAGGCAATGAGCAGTTCTTC

clone_size: -
j_call: TRBJ1-1
d_call: TRBD1
v_call: TRBV3-1/TRBV3-2
cdr3_aa: CASSGRGRGGEAFF
cdr3_nt: TGTGCCAGCAGCGGCAGGGGGCGAGGAGGTGAAGCTTTCTTT

clone_size: -
j_call: TRBJ1-3
d_call: TRBD1
v_call: TRBV9
cdr3_aa: CASSVATGGFSGNTIYF
cdr3_nt: TGTGCCAGCAGCGTAGCTACAGGGGGCTTCTCTGGAAACACCATATATTTT

clone_size: few
j_call: TRBJ1-5
d_call: -
v_call: TRBV28
cdr3_aa: CASRVHLNQPQHF
cdr3_nt: TGTGCCAGCAGAGTACACCTCAATCAGCCCCAGCATTTT

clone_size: -
j_call: TRBJ2-1
d_call: TRBD1
v_call: TRBV5-8
cdr3_aa: CASSLAKTGLHRGEQFF
cdr3_nt: TGTGCCAGCAGCTTGGCCAAAACAGGACTTCACAGGGGTGAGCAGTTCTTC

clone_size: -
j_call: TRBJ1-4
d_call: -
v_call: TRBV11-3
cdr3_aa: CASSGTVATNEKLFF
cdr3_nt: TGTGCCAGCAGCGGTACGGTTGCAACTAATGAAAAACTGTTTTTT

clone_size: once
j_call: TRBJ2-1
d_call: TRBD2
v_call: TRBV7-3
cdr3_aa: CASSRAGIGGNEQFF
cdr3_nt: TGTGCCAGCAGCAGAGCGGGGATCGGGGGGAATGAGCAGTTCTTC

clone_size: -
j_call: TRBJ2-1
d_call: TRBD2
v_call: TRBV7-9
cdr3_aa: CASSLGASGGKNEQFF
cdr3_nt: TGTGCCAGCAGCTTAGGGGCTAGCGGGGGGAAAAATGAGCAGTTCTTC

clone_size: -
j_call: TRBJ2-2
d_call: TRBD2
v_call: TRBV11-1
cdr3_aa: CASSPARGGTGELFF
cdr3_nt: TGTGCCAGCAGCCCCGCGCGGGGGGGCACCGGGGAGCTGTTTTTT

clone_size: -
j_call: TRBJ2-2
d_call: -
v_call: TRBV18
cdr3_aa: CASSPLRGIGELFF
cdr3_nt: TGTGCCAGCTCACCACTAAGGGGAATCGGGGAGCTGTTTTTT

clone_size: -
j_call: TRBJ1-5
d_call: -
v_call: TRBV2
cdr3_aa: CASGRDNQPQHF
cdr3_nt: TGTGCCAGCGGACGGGACAATCAGCCCCAGCATTTT

clone_size: -
j_call: TRBJ1-2
d_call: TRBD1
v_call: TRBV5-1
cdr3_aa: CASSPDRASGYTF
cdr3_nt: TGCGCCAGCAGCCCTGACAGGGCTAGTGGCTACACCTTC

clone_size: -
j_call: TRBJ2-3
d_call: -
v_call: TRBV9
cdr3_aa: CASSGASYTDTQYF
cdr3_nt: TGTGCCAGCAGCGGAGCGTCATACACAGATACGCAGTATTTT

clone_size: -
j_call: TRBJ1-6
d_call: TRBD1
v_call: TRBV6-5
cdr3_aa: CASSPGTGGDSPLHF
cdr3_nt: TGTGCCAGCAGTCCTGGGACAGGGGGGGACTCACCCCTCCACTTT

clone_size: -
j_call: TRBJ2-5
d_call: TRBD2
v_call: TRBV5-1
cdr3_aa: CASSKAGGPEETQYF
cdr3_nt: TGCGCCAGCAGCAAAGCGGGGGGGCCCGAAGAGACCCAGTACTTC

clone_size: -
j_call: TRBJ1-2
d_call: -
v_call: TRBV19
cdr3_aa: CASSLREPWSGYTF
cdr3_nt: TGTGCCAGTAGTTTAAGGGAGCCTTGGAGTGGCTACACCTTC

clone_size: -
j_call: TRBJ1-2
d_call: -
v_call: TRBV5-6
cdr3_aa: CASSNGRGVYGYTF
cdr3_nt: TGTGCCAGCAGCAATGGGCGGGGCGTCTATGGCTACACCTTC

clone_size: -
j_call: TRBJ2-5
d_call: -
v_call: TRBV19
cdr3_aa: CASSRSGLGGETQYF
cdr3_nt: TGTGCCAGTAGTCGCTCAGGACTCGGAGGAGAGACCCAGTACTTC

clone_size: -
j_call: TRBJ2-1
d_call: -
v_call: TRBV9
cdr3_aa: CASSASGGSYNEQFF
cdr3_nt: TGTGCCAGCAGCGCCTCCGGAGGAAGTTACAATGAGCAGTTCTTC

clone_size: -
j_call: TRBJ2-7
d_call: -
v_call: TRBV5-5
cdr3_aa: CASIPYTGGGVHEQYF
cdr3_nt: TGTGCCAGCATCCCTTATACAGGGGGGGGAGTCCACGAGCAGTACTTC

clone_size: -
j_call: TRBJ2-5
d_call: TRBD2
v_call: TRBV11-3
cdr3_aa: CASSRYGTSDRETQYF
cdr3_nt: TGTGCCAGCAGCCGATATGGGACTAGCGATAGGGAGACCCAGTACTTC

clone_size: -
j_call: TRBJ2-5
d_call: -
v_call: TRBV10-2
cdr3_aa: CASSQANREETQYF
cdr3_nt: TGCGCCAGCAGTCAGGCCAACAGGGAAGAGACCCAGTACTTC